This TCR beta chain was identified during a study of T cell repertoires in cytomegalovirus infection. On the study more broadly: Both a matching HLA type and CMV infection were indicated by public TCR beta signatures.

Study-level findings and limits: Dominating the ex vivo response were HLA-C-restricted CMV-specific TCR beta clonotypes. Summed frequency of public TCR beta families distinguished CMV carriers with the relevant HLA.

This clonotype has a count of ten or more. Its antigen is as yet unknown. TCRdb re-analysed the reads in MiXCR, keeping a single row per CDR3 protein. The sample lists hundreds of thousands of distinct CDR3 sequences, about 9.2% seen once, with 2.5% in the top ten. From germline, CDR1 is SGHNT and CDR2 YYREEE (reference sequence). V lost 2 bases and J lost 6; bases outside the gene matches: 4. This CDR3 is 13 amino acids long. Specimen: PBMCs. The chain employs TRBV5-4 and TRBJ2-7; TRBD1 agrees at 8 bases. This TCR was recovered from a human donor in good health (CMV status not recorded). Some clones in this sample may be carry-over from other donors' samples. In nucleotides, the CDR3 is TGTGCCAGCAGCTTAGGACAGGGAGGCGAGCAGTACGTC. Translating it yields CASSLGQGGEQYV.